The 17 T cell receptor beta chains below all came from one sample that was sequenced in a study of T cell responses to AZD1222 COVID-19 vaccine. The data were produced by immunoSEQ multiplex PCR, yet TCRdb's version contains in-frame clones alone and is incomplete. This sample carries roughly 120,000 clones, about 81% of them seen once, and the ten largest clones take 4% to 5%. The material was peripheral blood, obtained on day 0 of AZD1222 vaccination. The receptors shown here come from an adult in good health.

This clone was seen a single time. V and J are TRBV30 and TRBJ2-5; 8 bases map to TRBD2. The trim removed 4 bases at V and 2 bases at J, leaving 9 bases unmatched. Germline-derived CDR1 and CDR2 are GTSNPN and SVGIG (reference sequence). This CDR3 spans 15 amino acids. The CDR3 region has the DNA TGTGCCTGGAACACAGGATTAGCGGGGCAAGAGACCCAGTACTTC. Protein sequence: CAWNTGLAGQETQYF.

This chain uses TRBV19 with TRBJ2-3; D gene ambiguous. Deletions cut 0 bases from V and 8 bases from J, with 9 bases between. The germline V gene has CDR1 LNHDA and CDR2 SQIVND (reference sequence). The CDR3 sequence is 13 residues long. This CDR3 reads CASSIDFRATQYF. CDR3 DNA sequence: TGTGCCAGTAGTATAGATTTTCGGGCTACGCAGTATTTT.

The chain recombines TRBV4-3 with TRBJ1-2; a possible D gene is TRBD1 (6 bases). The CDR3 runs to 15 residues. V was shortened by 0 bases and J by 4 bases, with 12 bases between the two germline ends. CDR1 is LGHNA, CDR2 YSLEER, per germline. Here the CDR3 reads CASSQDGGRTYGYTF. The CDR3 nucleotides are TGCGCCAGCAGCCAAGACGGGGGGCGAACCTATGGCTACACCTTC.

The CDR3 sequence: CASSARQGQETQYF. CDR3 DNA sequence: TGTGCCAGCAGCGCCCGACAGGGGCAAGAGACCCAGTACTTC. The chain uses TRBV11-3 and TRBJ2-5; TRBD1 agrees at 8 bases. The trim removed 5 bases at V and 2 bases at J, leaving 4 bases unmatched. The germline V gene has CDR1 SGHNT and CDR2 YENEEA. CDR3 length equals 14 residues. Full variable domain (missing parts from reference TRBV11-3 and TRBJ2-5): EAGVVQSPRYKIIEKKQPVAFWCNPISGHNTLYWYLQNLGQGPELLIRYENEEAVDDSQLPKDRFSAERLKGVDSTLKIQPAELGDSAVYLCASSARQGQETQYFGPGTRLLVL.

This chain links TRBV19 with TRBJ2-1; unclear D gene. V lost 6 bases and J lost 3, with 6 bases in between. The germline CDR1 and CDR2 sequences are LNHDA and SQIVND (reference sequence). This CDR3 comprises 12 residues. The CDR3 loop reads CASRKDYNEQFF. DNA for the CDR3: TGTGCCAGTAGAAAGGACTACAATGAGCAGTTCTTC.

The CDR3 region is CASSGPKGAVNQPQHF. The CDR3 DNA follows: TGTGCCAGTAGTGGGCCGAAGGGGGCGGTCAATCAGCCCCAGCATTTT. The chain links TRBV19 to TRBJ1-5; TRBD1 aligns across 7 bases. J gave up 3 bases and V 5 bases, and 10 bases lay outside the gene matches. This CDR3 has 16 amino acids. Germline V gene lookup returns CDR1 LNHDA and CDR2 SQIVND (reference sequence).

To note about this clone: Other nucleotide sequences in the sample specify the same CDR3. The chain is built from TRBV6-4 and TRBJ2-1; 9 nucleotides line up with TRBD2. The J segment lost 4 bases and the V segment lost 2 bases, leaving 3 bases of the junction unmatched. The germline V gene encodes CDR1 MRHNA and CDR2 SNTAGT. The CDR3 has 15 amino acids. The CDR3 reads CASSDSSGSYNEQFF. The CDR3 coding sequence is TGTGCCAGCAGTGACAGTAGCGGGAGTTACAATGAGCAGTTCTTC.

The gene calls are TRBV19 and TRBJ2-1, with D possibly matching TRBD2 (6 bases). Germline V gives CDR1 LNHDA, CDR2 SQIVND (reference sequence). The length of the CDR3 is 15 residues. Trimming stripped 6 bases from V and 4 bases from J, with 16 bases between. CDR3 region: CASRRGQGRYNEQFF. CDR3 nucleotides: TGTGCCAGTAGGCGGGGTCAAGGTCGTTACAATGAGCAGTTCTTC.

This clone was counted a few times. V usage is TRBV29-1 and J usage is TRBJ1-2; 7 nucleotides align to TRBD1. This CDR3 is 12 amino acids long. V trimming: 6 bases; J trimming: 7 bases; junction bases outside the gene matches: 8. In germline, CDR1 is SQVTM, CDR2 ANQGSEA. The DNA of the CDR3 is TGCAGCGTGACCAGACAGGGAAGTGGCTACACCTTC. Protein: CSVTRQGSGYTF.

The genes are TRBV7-2 and TRBJ2-3; 8 nucleotides align to TRBD2. J lost 1 base, V lost 1 base, and 7 bases had no gene match. The CDR3 covers 17 residues. Germline V gives CDR1 SGHTA, CDR2 FQGNSA. The CDR3 nucleotides read TGTGCCAGCAGCTTAGTCCGGGGGGGCTGGGGCACAGATACGCAGTATTTT. The encoded protein is CASSLVRGGWGTDTQYF.

The J gene is TRBJ2-7, the V gene TRBV7-9; 7 bases map to TRBD1. The germline CDR1 and CDR2 sequences are SEHNR and FQNEAQ (reference sequence). V shed 2 bases, J shed 7 bases, and the junction held 5 bases outside the gene matches. There are 13 residues in the CDR3. CDR3 sequence reads: CASSLTGVGEQYF. The CDR3, as DNA: TGTGCCAGCAGCTTAACAGGGGTGGGGGAGCAGTACTTC.

The chain couples TRBV7-8 to TRBJ1-1; D is possibly TRBD1 (5 bases). This CDR3 comprises 14 residues. CDR1 is SGHVS, CDR2 FQNEAQ, per germline. With 5 bases removed from V and 0 bases from J, the gap between germline ends came to 10 bases. The chain's CDR3 is CASSIQTVNTEAFF. The CDR3 DNA is TGTGCCAGCAGCATTCAGACAGTGAACACTGAAGCTTTCTTT.

The rearrangement uses TRBV6-1 and TRBJ2-7; D is perhaps TRBD1 or TRBD2 (5 bases each). CDR1 MNHNS and CDR2 SASEGT come from the germline V gene. CDR3 length equals 13 residues. Trimming took off 2 bases at V and 12 bases at J, with 17 bases between the two ends. This CDR3 is CASSERDRGIPYF. In DNA form, the CDR3 reads TGTGCCAGCAGTGAAAGGGACCGGGGTATACCGTACTTC.

This chain uses TRBV7-9 with TRBJ1-6, with no clear D. With 3 bases removed from V and 10 bases from J, the gap between germline ends came to 13 bases. Per germline, CDR1 SEHNR and CDR2 FQNEAQ (reference sequence). The CDR3 runs to 14 residues. The CDR3 loop reads CASSFGLGGSPLHF. The DNA for the CDR3 is TGTGCCAGCAGCTTTGGTTTAGGAGGGTCACCCCTCCACTTT.

This clone was seen more than once but under ten times. The J gene is TRBJ1-5, the V gene TRBV2; D might be TRBD1 (6 bases). The ends were cut back, 4 bases at V and 0 bases at J, with 10 bases in the middle. The CDR3 is 15 residues long. The V gene's germline CDR1 is SNHLY and CDR2 FYNNEI. The CDR3, as DNA: TGTGCCAGCAGTGTTCAGGGGATTAGCAATCAGCCCCAGCATTTT. This codes for CASSVQGISNQPQHF.

The chain links TRBV10-1 to TRBJ2-3; a possible D gene is TRBD1 (6 bases). CDR1 WNHNN and CDR2 SYGVQD come from the germline V gene (reference sequence). V dropped 3 bases and J dropped 0 bases, with 13 bases sitting between them. This CDR3 is built from 16 residues. CDR3 residues: CASSETTGPSTDTQYF. The CDR3, as DNA: TGCGCCAGCAGTGAAACGACAGGACCTAGCACAGATACGCAGTATTTT.

The V gene is TRBV9, the J gene TRBJ2-1; 7 nucleotides agree with TRBD1. CDR3 length: 14 amino acids. Germline CDR1 reads SGDLS; CDR2 reads YYNGEE. V shed 3 bases, J shed 10 bases, and the junction held 10 bases outside the gene matches. The CDR3 reads CASSGGQVGAEQFF. The CDR3, as DNA: TGTGCCAGCAGCGGCGGACAGGTCGGGGCGGAGCAGTTCTTC.